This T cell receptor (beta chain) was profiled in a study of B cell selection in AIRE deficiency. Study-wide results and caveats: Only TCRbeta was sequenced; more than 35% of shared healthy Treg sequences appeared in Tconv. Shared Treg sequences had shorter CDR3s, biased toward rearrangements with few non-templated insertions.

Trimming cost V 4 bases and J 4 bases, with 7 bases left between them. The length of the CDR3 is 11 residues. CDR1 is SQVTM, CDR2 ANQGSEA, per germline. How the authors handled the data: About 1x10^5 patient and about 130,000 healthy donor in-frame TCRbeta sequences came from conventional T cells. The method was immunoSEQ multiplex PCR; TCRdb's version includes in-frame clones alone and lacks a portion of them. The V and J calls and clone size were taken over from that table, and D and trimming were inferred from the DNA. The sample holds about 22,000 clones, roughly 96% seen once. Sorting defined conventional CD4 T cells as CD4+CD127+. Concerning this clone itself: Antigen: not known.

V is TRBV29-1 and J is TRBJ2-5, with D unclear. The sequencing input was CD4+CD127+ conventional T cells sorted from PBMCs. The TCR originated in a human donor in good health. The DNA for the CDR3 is TGCAGCGTTGCTCTGGGAGAGACCCAGTACTTC. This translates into CSVALGETQYF.